This T cell receptor beta chain was sequenced in a study of patients and donors after allogeneic stem cell transplantation. MiXCR, run by TCRdb on the RT-PCR reads, gives a single entry per CDR3 protein. The profile shows about a million distinct CDR3 sequences, roughly 18% of them singletons. Germline V gene lookup returns CDR1 SGHTA and CDR2 FQGNSA. The CDR3 length is 16 residues. The V end lost 5 bases, the J end lost 3 bases, and 18 bases lay between the germline ends. The V and J genes are TRBV7-2 and TRBJ2-3; no definite D call. Sequencing was carried out using blood, either unsorted or a sorted T cell fraction (not recorded which). This sequence originates from a human donor who was either an allogeneic HSCT recipient or a stem cell or donor lymphocyte infusion donor (not recorded which). It is not recorded whose cells these are; they may come from a transplant donor. CDR3 sequence reads: CASSTAAARPTDTQYF. CDR3 DNA: TGTGCCAGCAGCACCGCCGCGGCCAGACCAACAGATACGCAGTATTTT.